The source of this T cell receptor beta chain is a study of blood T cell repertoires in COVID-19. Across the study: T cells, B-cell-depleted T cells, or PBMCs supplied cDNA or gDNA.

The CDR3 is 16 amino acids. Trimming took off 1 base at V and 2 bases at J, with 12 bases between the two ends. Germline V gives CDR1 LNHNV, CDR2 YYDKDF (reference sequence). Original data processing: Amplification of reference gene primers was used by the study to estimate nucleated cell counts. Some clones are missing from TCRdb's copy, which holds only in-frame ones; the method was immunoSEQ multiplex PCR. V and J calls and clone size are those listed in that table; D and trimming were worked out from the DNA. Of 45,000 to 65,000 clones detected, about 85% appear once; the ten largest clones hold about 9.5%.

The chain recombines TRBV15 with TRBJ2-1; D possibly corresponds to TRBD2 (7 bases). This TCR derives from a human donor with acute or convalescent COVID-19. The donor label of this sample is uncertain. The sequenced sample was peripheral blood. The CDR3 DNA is TGTGCCACCAGCAGAGTAGGGGGGAGGGCCTACAATGAGCAGTTCTTC. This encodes CATSRVGGRAYNEQFF.